A selection of T cell receptor beta chains follows, all from one sample in a study of cytomegalovirus exposure and HLA in healthy donors. Method: immunoSEQ multiplex PCR; TCRdb's copy keeps in-frame clones and lacks some. The sample lists 85,000 to 130,000 clones; over 70% were seen once. The sample was PBMCs. Source of these receptors: a boy aged 5-17 years in good health and CMV-seronegative. Both conserved end residues are part of each CDR3. The D gene is left open where the match is weak. Some rows mark clone size as missing; the rest say once, few, many or name a class of expanded clone.

TRBV4-1	TRBJ2-7	TRBD2	.	16	CASSQEPGLAGFEQYF	TGCGCCAGCAGCCAAGAACCGGGACTAGCGGGGTTCGAGCAGTACTTC
TRBV5-5	TRBJ1-5	.	few	16	CASSLDWRGSNQPQHF	TGTGCCAGCAGCTTGGACTGGCGGGGAAGCAATCAGCCCCAGCATTTT
TRBV7-2	TRBJ2-7	TRBD1	.	14	CASSLNTGAYEQYF	TGTGCCAGCAGCTTGAACACAGGGGCCTACGAGCAGTACTTC
TRBV2	TRBJ2-1	.	.	15	CATLRAPSSYNEQFF	TGTGCCACCCTTCGAGCTCCGAGCTCCTACAATGAGCAGTTCTTC
TRBV9	TRBJ2-5	TRBD1	.	17	CASSLRDRVGLWETQYF	TGTGCCAGCAGCTTACGGGACAGGGTCGGGTTGTGGGAGACCCAGTACTTC
TRBV7-9	TRBJ1-1	TRBD1	.	15	CASSPGQGLSTEAFF	TGTGCCAGCAGCCCAGGACAGGGATTAAGCACTGAAGCTTTCTTT
TRBV28	TRBJ1-6	.	.	13	CASSLSGVSPLHF	TGTGCCAGCAGTTTGTCAGGGGTGTCACCCCTCCACTTT
TRBV30	TRBJ1-5	.	few	13	CAWSVQVNQPQHF	TGTGCCTGGAGTGTACAGGTAAATCAGCCCCAGCATTTT
TRBV11-2	TRBJ2-7	TRBD2	.	15	CASSLVASGIGEQYF	TGTGCCAGCAGCTTAGTGGCTAGCGGGATAGGCGAGCAGTACTTC
TRBV11-3	TRBJ2-3	.	.	14	CASSLGPGADTQYF	TGTGCCAGCAGCTTAGGGCCAGGGGCAGATACGCAGTATTTT
TRBV5-4	TRBJ1-2	.	.	15	CASSPGGLRGYGYTF	TGTGCCAGCAGCCCCGGGGGGTTACGGGGCTATGGCTACACCTTC
TRBV27	TRBJ2-3	TRBD2	.	16	CASNPLAAILTDTQYF	TGTGCCAGCAATCCTCTAGCGGCGATCCTCACAGATACGCAGTATTTT
TRBV10-3	TRBJ2-7	.	.	17	CAISEPRTRAPSYEQYF	TGTGCCATCAGCGAGCCAAGGACACGGGCCCCCTCCTACGAGCAGTACTTC
TRBV27	TRBJ2-7	TRBD1	.	15	CASRRQGAPYYEQYF	TGTGCCAGCAGACGACAGGGGGCCCCCTACTACGAGCAGTACTTC
TRBV18	TRBJ1-3	.	.	13	CASSPLAGNTIYF	TGTGCCAGCTCACCCCTTGCTGGAAACACCATATATTTT
TRBV29-1	TRBJ1-1	TRBD1	.	13	CSVDFQGDTEAFF	TGCAGCGTTGACTTTCAGGGGGACACTGAAGCTTTCTTT
TRBV5-6	TRBJ1-2	TRBD1	few	14	CASSSGQTIYGYTF	TGTGCCAGCAGCTCGGGACAGACCATCTATGGCTACACCTTC
TRBV29-1	TRBJ2-7	.	.	11	CSVSSGAEQYF	TGCAGCGTCTCCTCGGGAGCCGAGCAGTACTTC
TRBV6-1	TRBJ1-1	.	.	10	CASSEPGVAF	TGTGCCAGCAGTGAACCGGGGGTGGCCTTT
TRBV6-7	TRBJ2-7	.	.	14	CASSRDDRTYEQYF	TGTGCCAGCAGCCGCGACGACAGGACCTACGAGCAGTACTTC
TRBV4-2	TRBJ2-6	TRBD1	once	18	CASSHLTGDGSGANVLTF	TGTGCCAGCAGCCACCTGACAGGGGACGGTTCTGGGGCCAACGTCCTGACTTTC
TRBV27	TRBJ1-6	.	.	15	CASSPRVSYNSPLHF	TGTGCCAGCAGTCCCAGGGTATCCTATAATTCACCCCTCCACTTT
TRBV9	TRBJ1-6	TRBD1	few	16	CASSVGVGTENSPLHF	TGTGCCAGCAGCGTAGGCGTAGGGACAGAAAATTCACCCCTCCACTTT
TRBV30	TRBJ2-3	TRBD2	.	19	CAWSELAGGTRASTDTQYF	TGTGCCTGGAGTGAACTAGCGGGGGGGACCCGTGCTAGCACAGATACGCAGTATTTT
TRBV27	TRBJ1-6	.	.	16	CASSPRVTRENSPLHF	TGTGCCAGCAGTCCCCGGGTCACGAGGGAGAATTCACCCCTCCACTTT
TRBV2	TRBJ2-5	TRBD1	.	18	CASSEANLGQGARETQYF	TGTGCCAGCAGTGAAGCAAACCTCGGACAGGGGGCCCGGGAGACCCAGTACTTC
TRBV2	TRBJ1-5	.	.	13	CASNRDYNQPQHF	TGTGCCAGTAACAGGGATTACAATCAGCCCCAGCATTTT
TRBV7-9	TRBJ2-7	.	.	13	CASSLAGSYEQYF	TGTGCCAGCAGCTTAGCGGGCAGTTACGAGCAGTACTTC
TRBV6-5	TRBJ1-1	.	few	12	CASSTGNTEAFF	TGTGCCAGCAGCACAGGGAACACTGAAGCTTTCTTT
TRBV5-1	TRBJ2-5	.	.	15	CASSLGGGIKETQYF	TGCGCCAGCAGCTTGGGGGGCGGTATAAAAGAGACCCAGTACTTC
TRBV10-3	TRBJ2-7	TRBD1	.	16	CAISDKDRVSGYEQYF	TGTGCCATCAGTGACAAAGACAGGGTTTCGGGCTACGAGCAGTACTTC
TRBV5-1	TRBJ1-2	TRBD1	.	13	CASSRGTGGGYTF	TGCGCCAGCAGCAGAGGGACAGGGGGTGGCTACACCTTC
TRBV7-3	TRBJ2-1	TRBD2	.	17	CASSLPRGLAAGNEQFF	TGTGCCAGCAGCTTACCCCGGGGACTAGCGGCGGGAAATGAGCAGTTCTTC
TRBV19	TRBJ2-1	TRBD2	.	15	CASSPSGAPYNEQFF	TGTGCCAGTAGTCCTAGCGGGGCCCCTTACAATGAGCAGTTCTTC
TRBV10-2	TRBJ1-6	TRBD1	few	13	CASSGDRGSPLHF	TGCGCCAGCAGTGGAGACAGGGGATCACCCCTCCACTTT
TRBV5-1	TRBJ1-5	TRBD1	.	14	CASSWAGGNQSQHF	TGCGCCAGCAGCTGGGCAGGGGGCAATCAGTCCCAGCATTTT
TRBV6-5	TRBJ2-7	TRBD1	.	15	CASSYLTGGTYEQYF	TGTGCCAGCAGTTACCTAACAGGGGGGACCTACGAGCAGTACTTC
TRBV19	TRBJ2-1	.	.	15	CASSINLRGGGEQFF	TGTGCCAGTAGTATAAACTTGAGGGGGGGCGGTGAGCAGTTCTTC